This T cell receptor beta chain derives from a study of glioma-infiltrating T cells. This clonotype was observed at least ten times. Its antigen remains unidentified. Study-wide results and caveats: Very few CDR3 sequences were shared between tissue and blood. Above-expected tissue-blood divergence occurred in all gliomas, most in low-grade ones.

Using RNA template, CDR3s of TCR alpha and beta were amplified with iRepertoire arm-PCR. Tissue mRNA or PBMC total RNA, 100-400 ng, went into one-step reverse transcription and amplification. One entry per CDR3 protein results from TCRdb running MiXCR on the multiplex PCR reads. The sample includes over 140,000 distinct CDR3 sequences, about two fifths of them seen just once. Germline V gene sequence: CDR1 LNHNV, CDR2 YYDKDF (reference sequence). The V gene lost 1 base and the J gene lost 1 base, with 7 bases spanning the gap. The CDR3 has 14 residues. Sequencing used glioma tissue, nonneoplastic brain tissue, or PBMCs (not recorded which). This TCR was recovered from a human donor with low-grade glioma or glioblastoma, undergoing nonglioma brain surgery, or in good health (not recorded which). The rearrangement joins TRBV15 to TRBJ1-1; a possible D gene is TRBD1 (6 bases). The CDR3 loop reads CATSRGQENTEAFF. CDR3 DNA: TGTGCCACCAGCAGAGGACAGGAGAACACTGAAGCTTTCTTT.